These 10 T cell receptor beta chains share one sample of origin, sequenced in a study of beta chain features in type 1 diabetes. Study-level results: Across all four CD4+ subsets, people with type 1 diabetes showed modestly shorter TCRB CDR3s.

Their antigens remain unidentified. As every portion of the isolated RNA was reverse transcribed, the sequencing read expressed TCRB transcripts. TCRdb keeps only in-frame clones here, not all; method: immunoSEQ multiplex PCR. This sample has more than 300,000 clones, with around 12% found just once. Specimen: naive CD4+ T cells from blood. Receptors were obtained from a woman in her late teens or twenties with type 1 diabetes.

This clone was counted only a few times. The rearrangement uses TRBV27 and TRBJ1-2; possible D gene TRBD1, 5 bases. Trimming left V 0 bases short and J 8 bases short, with 28 bases between. In germline, CDR1 is MNHEY, CDR2 SMNVEV (reference sequence). The CDR3 totals 19 residues. CDR3 loop: CASSLSGVFTGEGEGGYTF. Written as DNA, the CDR3 is TGTGCCAGCAGTTTATCAGGAGTATTTACGGGGGAAGGAGAAGGAGGCTACACCTTC.

This clone was detected only a few times. This chain joins TRBV18 and TRBJ2-1; 13 nucleotides match TRBD2. The CDR3 runs 16 residues. V gave up 3 bases and J gave up 8 bases; unmatched junction bases: 7. CDR1 is KGHSH, CDR2 LQKENI, per germline. This chain's CDR3 is CASSPPRTSGRDEQFF. The CDR3 region has the DNA TGTGCCAGCTCACCTCCCCGGACTAGCGGGAGAGATGAGCAGTTCTTC.

V and J are TRBV5-1 and TRBJ2-7, with D possibly being TRBD2 (6 bases). The CDR3 totals 15 residues. Trimming cost V 4 bases and J 0 bases, with 14 bases left between them. CDR1 and CDR2 (germline): SGHRS, YFSETQ. The CDR3 DNA reads TGCGCCAGCAGCCACTCGCTCGGGAGCTCCTACGAGCAGTACTTC. This gives the protein CASSHSLGSSYEQYF.

The rearrangement uses TRBV30 and TRBJ2-5, with 7 bases lining up with TRBD1. The CDR3 length is 13 residues. Unmatched junction bases numbered 6, after V lost 3 bases and J lost 5 bases. Germline V lookup: CDR1 GTSNPN, CDR2 SVGIG (reference sequence). The CDR3 nucleotides read TGTGCCTGGAGCTACAGGGGACGGGAGACCCAGTACTTC. Translated: CAWSYRGRETQYF. Complete variable domain (other parts from reference TRBV30 and TRBJ2-5): SQTIHQWPATLVQPVGSPLSLECTVEGTSNPNLYWYRQAAGRGLQLLFYSVGIGQISSEVPQNLSASRPQDRQFILSSKKLLLSDSGFYLCAWSYRGRETQYFGPGTRLLVL.

This clone was detected a few times. The J gene is TRBJ2-1, the V gene TRBV28; D gene ambiguous. Trimming shortened V by 6 bases and J by 0 bases, and 12 bases separated the two germline ends. Germline V gene lookup returns CDR1 MDHEN and CDR2 SYDVKM. The CDR3 has 15 residues. This CDR3 is CASSSAALSYNEQFF. The CDR3 DNA reads as TGTGCCAGCAGCTCTGCGGCACTCTCCTACAATGAGCAGTTCTTC.

This sequence joins TRBV29-1 and TRBJ1-4; tentative D call: TRBD1 (5 bases). Germline CDR1 is SQVTM and CDR2 is ANQGSEA. V was cut by 3 bases and J by 8 bases, with 16 bases left in between. The CDR3 runs 14 residues. CDR3 bases: TGCAGCGTTGAGTCTTCGGACATTGGCGAAAAACTGTTTTTT. This codes for CSVESSDIGEKLFF. The full variable domain, with the rest looked up from reference TRBV29-1 and TRBJ1-4, is SAVISQKPSRDICQRGTSLTIQCQVDSQVTMMFWYRQQPGQSLTLIATANQGSEATYESGFVIDKFPISRPNLTFSTLTVSNMSPEDSSIYLCSVESSDIGEKLFFGSGTQLSVL.

This sequence joins TRBV25-1 and TRBJ1-5; D remains ambiguous. CDR3 length: 15 amino acids. Deletions cut 4 bases from V and 0 bases from J, with 10 bases between. Looked up from germline, CDR1 is MGHDK and CDR2 is SYGVNS. The CDR3 sequence: CASSGAGYSNQPQHF. The CDR3 region has the DNA TGTGCCAGCAGTGGGGCCGGTTATAGCAATCAGCCCCAGCATTTT.

This rearrangement joins TRBV23-1 to TRBJ1-4; D unresolved. Being an ORF, TRBV23-1 has a function that is uncertain. The V end lost 2 bases, the J end lost 7 bases, and 20 bases lay between the germline ends. The CDR3 is made up of 17 amino acids. The CDR3 region is CASSQPGSRAFAEKLFF. CDR3 nucleotides: TGCGCCAGCAGTCAACCCGGATCGAGGGCGTTTGCTGAAAAACTGTTTTTT.

This clone was found a few times. This chain uses TRBV15 with TRBJ2-3, with 14 bases that match TRBD2. In germline, CDR1 is LNHNV, CDR2 YYDKDF (reference sequence). V gave up 5 bases and J gave up 5 bases; unmatched junction bases: 3. This CDR3 is 15 amino acids long. The CDR3 DNA follows: TGTGCCACCAGCGTCGGACTAGCGGGAGGAGATACGCAGTATTTT. As protein: CATSVGLAGGDTQYF.

DNA of the CDR3: TGTGCCAGCAGCTTAGCGATCGGACAGAATGAAAAACTGTTTTTT. It codes for CASSLAIGQNEKLFF. The V gene is TRBV7-2, the J gene TRBJ1-4, with D maybe TRBD1 (6 bases). Germline CDR1 reads SGHTA; CDR2 reads FQGNSA. Trimming stripped 0 bases from V and 5 bases from J, with 10 bases between. The length of the CDR3 is 15 residues.